The TCR beta chain under discussion was sequenced for a study of cytomegalovirus exposure and HLA in healthy donors. Study in general: An early data release held some 85 million unique TCRs from HLA-typed donors.

Donors showed nominal health when sampled, although they likely had unrecorded immune exposures. Study findings and constraints: The study listed some 160 cytomegalovirus-associated TCR beta chains.

As for this clone: Antigen specificity is unknown.

Primers included in the PCR were 60 Vbeta and 13 Jbeta primers. Under the authors' procedure: In a later analysis, tens of millions of unique TCR beta chains included roughly 11 million shared by two or more donors. Profiling relied on immunoSEQ multiplex PCR, and the TCRdb table lists in-frame clones only, not all of them. The V and J calls and clone size come from that table; D and trimming were worked out from the DNA. The sample lists approximately 150,000 clones; 70% to 85% were seen once. This clonotype originated in a male donor in good health and CMV-seronegative. Specimen: PBMCs.

CDR3 region: CASSSLDRAQETQYF. In DNA, the CDR3 is TGTGCCAGCAGCTCTCTAGACAGGGCCCAAGAGACCCAGTACTTC. The V gene is TRBV7-6, the J gene TRBJ2-5; 7 bases align to TRBD1. J gave up 1 base and V 4 bases, and 6 bases lay outside the gene matches. Germline lookup yields CDR1 SGHVS and CDR2 FNYEAQ. The CDR3 totals 15 residues.